Included here is one T cell receptor (beta chain) sequence, with context. These data originate in a study of T cell repertoires in cytomegalovirus infection. Study overall: CMV infection plus the matching HLA type was flagged by public TCR beta signatures.

TCRdb re-called the reads with MiXCR, one entry per CDR3 protein. Of about 360,000 distinct CDR3 sequences in the sample, 15% to 20% were seen once. The CDR3 loop spans 17 amino acids. Trimming cost V 0 bases and J 4 bases; bases outside gene matches: 11. Looked up from germline, CDR1 is LGHNA and CDR2 is YNFKEQ. This sequence joins TRBV4-2 and TRBJ2-7; TRBD2 matches 8 bases. What was sequenced was PBMCs. This clonotype originated in a human donor in good health (CMV status not recorded). Some clones in this sample may be carry-over from other donors' samples. CDR3 loop: CASSQDQQGGGIYEQYF. CDR3 DNA sequence: TGTGCCAGCAGCCAAGACCAGCAGGGCGGGGGGATTTACGAGCAGTACTTC.